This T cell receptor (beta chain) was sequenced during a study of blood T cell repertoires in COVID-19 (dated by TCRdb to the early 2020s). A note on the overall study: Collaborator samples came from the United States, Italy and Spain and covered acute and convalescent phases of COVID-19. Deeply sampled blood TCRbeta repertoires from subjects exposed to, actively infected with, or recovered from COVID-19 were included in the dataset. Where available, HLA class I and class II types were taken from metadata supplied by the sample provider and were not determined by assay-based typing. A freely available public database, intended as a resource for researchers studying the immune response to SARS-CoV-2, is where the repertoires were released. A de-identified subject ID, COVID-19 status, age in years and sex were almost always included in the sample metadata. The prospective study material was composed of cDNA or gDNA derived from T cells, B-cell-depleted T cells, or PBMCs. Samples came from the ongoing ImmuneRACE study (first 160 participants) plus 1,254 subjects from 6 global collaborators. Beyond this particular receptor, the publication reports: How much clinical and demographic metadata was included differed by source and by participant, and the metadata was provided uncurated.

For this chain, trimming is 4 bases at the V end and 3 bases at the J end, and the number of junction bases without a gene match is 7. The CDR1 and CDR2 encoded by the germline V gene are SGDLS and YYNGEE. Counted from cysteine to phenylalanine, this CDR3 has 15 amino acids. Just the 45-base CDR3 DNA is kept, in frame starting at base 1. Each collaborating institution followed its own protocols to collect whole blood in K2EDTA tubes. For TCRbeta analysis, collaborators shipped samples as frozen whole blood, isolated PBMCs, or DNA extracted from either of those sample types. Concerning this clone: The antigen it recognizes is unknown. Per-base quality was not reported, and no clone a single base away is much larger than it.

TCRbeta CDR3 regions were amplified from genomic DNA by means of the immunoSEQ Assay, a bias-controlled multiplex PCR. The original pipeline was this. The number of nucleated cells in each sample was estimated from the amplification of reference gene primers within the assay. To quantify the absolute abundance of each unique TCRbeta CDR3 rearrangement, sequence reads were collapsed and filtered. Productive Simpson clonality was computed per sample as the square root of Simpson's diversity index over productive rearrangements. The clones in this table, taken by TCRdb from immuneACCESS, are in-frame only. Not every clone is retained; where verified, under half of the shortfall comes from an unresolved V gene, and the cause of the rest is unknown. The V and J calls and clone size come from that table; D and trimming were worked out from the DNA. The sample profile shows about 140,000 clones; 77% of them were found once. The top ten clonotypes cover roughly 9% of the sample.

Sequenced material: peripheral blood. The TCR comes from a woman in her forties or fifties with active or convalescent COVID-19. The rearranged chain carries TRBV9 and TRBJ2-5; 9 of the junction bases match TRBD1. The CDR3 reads CASSTGTGSKETQYF. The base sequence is TGTGCCAGCAGCACTGGGACAGGGAGTAAAGAGACCCAGTACTTC. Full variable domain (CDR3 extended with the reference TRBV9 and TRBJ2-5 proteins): DSGVTQTPKHLITATGQRVTLRCSPRSGDLSVYWYQQSLDQGLQFLIQYYNGEERAKGNILERFSAQQFPDLHSELNLSSLELGDSALYFCASSTGTGSKETQYFGPGTRLLVL.